A single sample gave rise to the 24 T cell receptor beta chains below, sequenced in a study of CD8 T cells in Susac syndrome. The RNA input was roughly 0.45 to 1 ug, and it was reverse transcribed with random hexamers. MiXCR was run by TCRdb on the immunoSEQ multiplex PCR reads, yielding one entry per CDR3 protein. The table has roughly 50,000 distinct CDR3 sequences, 80% to 95% seen once; the top ten hold roughly 0.58%. The sequenced sample consisted of CD8+ T cells from PBMCs. The receptor set was obtained from a human donor in good health.

V usage is TRBV9 and J usage is TRBJ2-4; 8 bases map to TRBD2. This CDR3 comprises 15 residues. Per the germline V gene, CDR1 is SGDLS and CDR2 is YYNGEE. V trimming: 4 bases; J trimming: 2 bases; junction bases outside the gene matches: 5. The CDR3 sequence is CASSSGGGSKNIQYF. CDR3 DNA: TGTGCCAGCAGCTCCGGGGGGGGATCCAAAAACATTCAGTACTTC.

V usage is TRBV27 and J usage is TRBJ1-3; tentatively, D is TRBD1 (6 bases). The CDR3 totals 15 residues. V was trimmed by 0 bases and J by 4 bases, leaving 10 bases between them. Germline V gives CDR1 MNHEY, CDR2 SMNVEV (reference sequence). The CDR3 region is CASSLSNRVGNTIYF. The CDR3 nucleotides read TGTGCCAGCAGTTTATCGAACAGGGTCGGAAACACCATATATTTT.

CDR3 residues: CAIEDLYYEQYF. CDR3 DNA: TGTGCCATCGAGGACCTTTACTACGAGCAGTACTTC. The chain has TRBV7-9 and TRBJ2-7; D ambiguous. V was pared by 10 bases and J by 3 bases, with 13 bases between. The CDR3 is made up of 12 amino acids. CDR1 is SEHNR and CDR2 is FQNEAQ in the germline V gene (reference sequence).

The chain joins TRBV7-6 to TRBJ1-2; a weak D match, TRBD1 (6 bases). The CDR3 runs to 15 residues. The V end was cut by 5 bases, the J end by 3 bases, with 16 bases between. Germline V gene lookup returns CDR1 SGHVS and CDR2 FNYEAQ. This CDR3 reads CASSPNSGDYYGYTF. CDR3 DNA: TGTGCCAGCAGCCCCAACTCAGGGGACTACTATGGCTACACCTTC.

This chain joins TRBV24-1 and TRBJ2-2, with D unclear. This CDR3 is 13 amino acids long. Germline values: CDR1 KGHDR, CDR2 SFDVKD. V gave up 3 bases and J gave up 3 bases, with 4 bases separating them. CDR3 in DNA: TGTGCCACCAGTGATCTCTACACCGGGGAGCTGTTTTTT. It codes for CATSDLYTGELFF.

CDR3 nucleotides: TGTGCCAGCAGCTTAGGCACGGGACACCACCAAGAGACCCAGTACTTC. Protein: CASSLGTGHHQETQYF. The chain is built from TRBV7-6 and TRBJ2-5; the D gene is possibly TRBD1 (6 bases). Trimming shortened V by 1 base and J by 0 bases, and 12 bases separated the two germline ends. This CDR3 spans 16 amino acids. Germline V gene lookup returns CDR1 SGHVS and CDR2 FNYEAQ.

This rearrangement joins TRBV11-2 to TRBJ1-1; D ambiguous. The ends were cut back, 5 bases at V and 7 bases at J, with 11 bases in the middle. This CDR3 is built from 12 residues. CDR1 SGHAT and CDR2 FQNNGV come from the germline V gene. CDR3 DNA sequence: TGTGCCAGCAGCGCAACGGGGTATGAAGCTTTCTTT. Its translation: CASSATGYEAFF.

This chain links TRBV30 with TRBJ1-1; possible D gene TRBD1, 6 bases. The CDR3 totals 18 residues. Germline CDR1 GTSNPN, CDR2 SVGIG (reference sequence). Trimming removed 0 bases from V and 3 bases from J, with 23 bases in between. CDR3 sequence: CAWSVPLVRTGAYTEAFF. CDR3 in DNA: TGTGCCTGGAGTGTACCCTTAGTAAGAACGGGGGCGTACACTGAAGCTTTCTTT.

The chain couples TRBV27 to TRBJ2-1, with D perhaps TRBD2 (6 bases). Per germline, CDR1 MNHEY and CDR2 SMNVEV (reference sequence). V was pared by 4 bases and J by 2 bases, with 15 bases between. This CDR3 has 16 residues. CDR3 loop: CASSSITGTAYNEQFF. CDR3 sequence (DNA): TGTGCCAGCAGTTCCATAACCGGGACTGCCTACAATGAGCAGTTCTTC.

This chain links TRBV2 with TRBJ2-2; D tentatively fits TRBD1 or TRBD2 (5 bases each). The V and J ends lost 6 bases and 7 bases respectively, with 9 bases between them. The CDR3 extends over 12 amino acids. Germline V gene lookup returns CDR1 SNHLY and CDR2 FYNNEI. CDR3 amino acids: CASRAGSGELFF. The CDR3 coding sequence is TGTGCCAGCAGAGCAGGGAGCGGGGAGCTGTTTTTT. The whole variable domain, remainder taken from reference TRBV2 and TRBJ2-2, is EPEVTQTPSHQVTQMGQEVILRCVPISNHLYFYWYRQILGQKVEFLVSFYNNEISEKSEIFDDQFSVERPDGSNFTLKIRSTKLEDSAMYFCASRAGSGELFFGEGSRLTVL.

As DNA, the CDR3 is TGTGCCTGGGCCGGGCCTTCTTTCCTCTCTGGGGCCAACGTCCTGACTTTC. Encoded protein: CAWAGPSFLSGANVLTF. This sequence joins TRBV30 and TRBJ2-6; D uncertain. The length of the CDR3 is 17 residues. In germline, CDR1 is GTSNPN, CDR2 SVGIG (reference sequence). Trimming cost V 5 bases and J 0 bases, with 17 bases left between them.

The chain recombines TRBV2 with TRBJ1-5, with no clear D. The CDR3 has 15 amino acids. CDR1 and CDR2 from the germline V gene are SNHLY and FYNNEI. Trimming stripped 4 bases from V and 3 bases from J, with 13 bases between. This CDR3 is CASSAGWGYNQPQHF. The CDR3 bases are TGTGCCAGCAGTGCGGGGTGGGGTTACAATCAGCCCCAGCATTTT.

The chain couples TRBV3-1 to TRBJ2-2; 8 bases match TRBD2. Germline assignment: CDR1 LGHDT and CDR2 YNNKEL (reference sequence). This CDR3 has 16 amino acids. V dropped 3 bases and J dropped 4; count of bases not matched to a gene: 7. The chain's CDR3 is CASSQYAAGGTGELFF. The CDR3 DNA reads as TGTGCCAGCAGCCAGTACGCGGCGGGAGGCACCGGGGAGCTGTTTTTT.

DNA for the CDR3: TGTGCCAGCAGCTTGGCGGGTACCCCCTACGAGCAGTACTTC. It encodes CASSLAGTPYEQYF. This chain uses TRBV28 with TRBJ2-7, with TRBD2 as a possible D gene (5 bases). CDR1 is MDHEN and CDR2 is SYDVKM in the germline V gene. The V gene lost 6 bases and the J gene lost 2 bases, with 14 bases spanning the gap. This CDR3 is 14 amino acids long.

The CDR3 DNA follows: TGTGCCAGCAGCCCTCCGGGACAGGGTAACACCGGGGAGCTGTTTTTT. It is translated as CASSPPGQGNTGELFF. This rearrangement joins TRBV9 to TRBJ2-2, with 9 bases lining up with TRBD1. J was trimmed by 2 bases and V by 4 bases; bases with no gene match: 6. CDR1 SGDLS and CDR2 YYNGEE come from the germline V gene. The CDR3 loop spans 16 amino acids.

The chain couples TRBV19 to TRBJ1-1; tentative D call: TRBD1 (6 bases). With 4 bases removed from V and 5 bases from J, the gap between germline ends came to 14 bases. The CDR3 consists of 14 residues. From germline, CDR1 is LNHDA and CDR2 SQIVND (reference sequence). The CDR3 sequence is CASSNLSRGTEAFF. DNA of the CDR3: TGTGCCAGTAGTAACCTCTCCAGGGGTACTGAAGCTTTCTTT.

The V and J genes are TRBV27 and TRBJ2-7; weak D call: TRBD1 (6 bases). V was trimmed by 8 bases and J by 6 bases, leaving 23 bases between them. Germline V gene sequence: CDR1 MNHEY, CDR2 SMNVEV (reference sequence). CDR3 length equals 15 residues. DNA for the CDR3: TGTGCCAGCGGTTACGAGTTAACAGGGCACGGCGAGCAGTACTTC. Translating gives CASGYELTGHGEQYF.

V and J are TRBV6-2 or TRBV6-3 and TRBJ1-1; 7 bases line up with TRBD1. This CDR3 has 16 amino acids. Germline CDR1 MNHEY, CDR2 SVGEGT. With 0 bases clipped from V and 1 base from J, the junction kept 5 bases outside the gene matches. The CDR3: CASSYSGTAQNTEAFF. The DNA for the CDR3 is TGTGCCAGCAGTTACTCAGGGACAGCGCAGAACACTGAAGCTTTCTTT.

This rearrangement joins TRBV28 to TRBJ2-7; perhaps D is TRBD1 or TRBD2 (5 bases each). V lost 8 bases and J lost 0, with 14 bases in between. Looked up from germline, CDR1 is MDHEN and CDR2 is SYDVKM. This CDR3 is 14 amino acids long. Here the CDR3 DNA reads TGTGCCAGCTACGGGATAAGGGGCTCCTACGAGCAGTACTTC. Translated, it gives CASYGIRGSYEQYF. Using reference TRBV28 and TRBJ2-7 for the parts outside the CDR3, the full variable domain is DVKVTQSSRYLVKRTGEKVFLECVQDMDHENMFWYRQDPGLGLRLIYFSYDVKMKEKGDIPEGYSVSREKKERFSLILESASTNQTSMYLCASYGIRGSYEQYFGPGTRLTVT.

V and J are TRBV28 and TRBJ2-7; the D gene is possibly TRBD2 (6 bases). From germline, CDR1 is MDHEN and CDR2 SYDVKM. The CDR3 is 12 residues long. Trimming removed 4 bases at V and 3 bases at J, with 7 bases between. The CDR3 sequence: CASSSDYYEQYF. In nucleotides, the CDR3 is TGTGCCAGCAGTTCGGACTACTACGAGCAGTACTTC.

This chain links TRBV27 with TRBJ2-7; TRBD2 is a possible D gene (6 bases). Germline CDR1 and CDR2: MNHEY and SMNVEV (reference sequence). This CDR3 has 15 amino acids. The V and J ends lost 8 bases and 4 bases respectively, with 21 bases between them. CDR3 region: CASSRRHGSEYEQYF. The DNA for the CDR3 is TGTGCCAGCTCAAGAAGACACGGGAGTGAATACGAGCAGTACTTC.

This sequence joins TRBV10-3 and TRBJ2-1; D is uncertain. The CDR3 sequence is 15 residues long. Trimming cost V 5 bases and J 5 bases, with 16 bases left between them. Germline CDR1 ENHRY, CDR2 SYGVKD. The CDR3 DNA follows: TGTGCCATCAGTACCGACACCATGGCTGACAATGAGCAGTTCTTC. It specifies CAISTDTMADNEQFF.

The rearrangement joins TRBV7-6 to TRBJ2-7; TRBD1 matches at 10 bases. The junction had 10 bases not matched to a gene; V was cut back by 5 bases and J by 3 bases. Germline-derived CDR1 and CDR2 are SGHVS and FNYEAQ. The CDR3 covers 16 residues. This CDR3 reads CASSQNAGTGVYEQYF. In nucleotides, the CDR3 is TGTGCCAGCAGCCAGAATGCCGGGACAGGGGTCTACGAGCAGTACTTC. Based on the CDR3 plus reference TRBV7-6 and TRBJ2-7, the full variable domain is GAGVSQSPRYKVTKRGQDVALRCDPISGHVSLYWYRQALGQGPEFLTYFNYEAQQDKSGLPNDRFSAERPEGSISTLTIQRTEQRDSAMYRCASSQNAGTGVYEQYFGPGTRLTVT.

The gene calls are TRBV13 and TRBJ2-3; D possibly uses TRBD1 or TRBD2 (7 bases each). CDR3 size: 14 residues. Germline CDR1 is PRHDT and CDR2 is FYEKMQ (reference sequence). The V gene lost 2 bases and the J gene lost 5 bases, with 11 bases spanning the gap. CDR3 protein: CASSLQGEGDTQYF. The CDR3 DNA follows: TGTGCCAGCAGCTTACAGGGGGAGGGAGATACGCAGTATTTT.